This TCR beta chain was observed in a study of blood T cells in healthy people across ages. Next came a second PCR, run for roughly 6 to 11 cycles, which used a sample-barcoded 5' primer along with a J-beta primer mix. Researchers report that a template-switch adaptor with 12 random nucleotides tagged each cDNA molecule. TCRdb reprocessed the 5' RACE reads via MiXCR and lists one record per CDR3 protein. The sample carries some 320,000 distinct CDR3 sequences, roughly 26% recorded once. Sequencing was performed on blood. The clonotype was recovered from a woman in her 70s in good health.

The chain's CDR3 is CSARDLDEGNYGYTF. CDR3 nucleotides: TGCAGTGCTAGAGATTTGGATGAGGGGAACTATGGCTACACCTTC. The J gene is TRBJ1-2, the V gene TRBV20-1; a possible D gene is TRBD1 (5 bases). The germline V and J ends were trimmed by 0 bases and 2 bases, with 13 bases remaining between them. This CDR3 has 15 amino acids. The germline CDR1 and CDR2 sequences are DFQATT and SNEGSKA (reference sequence).